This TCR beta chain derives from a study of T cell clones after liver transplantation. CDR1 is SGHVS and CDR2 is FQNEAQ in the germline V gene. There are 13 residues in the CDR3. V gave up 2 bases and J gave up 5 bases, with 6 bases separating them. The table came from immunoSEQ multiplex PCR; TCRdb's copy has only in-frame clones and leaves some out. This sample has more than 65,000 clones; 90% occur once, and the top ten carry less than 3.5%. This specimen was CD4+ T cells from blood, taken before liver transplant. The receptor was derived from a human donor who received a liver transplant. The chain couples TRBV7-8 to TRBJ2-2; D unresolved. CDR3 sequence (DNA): TGTGCCAGCAGCTTATTGGGAACCGGGGAGCTGTTTTTT. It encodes CASSLLGTGELFF.